A selection of T cell receptor beta chains follows, all from one sample in a study of T-cell memory formation after mild COVID-19. TCRdb called the 5' RACE reads again in MiXCR, with one record for every CDR3 protein. The data hold 68,000 or so distinct CDR3 sequences, with around 17% observed a single time. Sequencing was done on a sample of PBMCs or a T cell subset sorted from them (not recorded which). These receptor sequences come from an adult woman who had mild COVID-19 (a few samples of this study predate the infection). Cell type and time point are not known. Both conserved end residues are part of each CDR3. D genes are given only for firm matches. Only part of the rows carry a size: once, few, many, or a class if the clone is expanded.

j_call v_call d_call clone_size cdr3_nt cdr3_aa
TRBJ1-1 TRBV18 TRBD1 few TGTGCCAGCTCACCTGCAGGGGGCCCTGAAGCTTTCTTT CASSPAGGPEAFF
TRBJ1-1 TRBV12-3/TRBV12-4 TRBD1 . TGTGCCAGCAGTCCCACAGGGGACGTAGGTGAAGCTTTCTTT CASSPTGDVGEAFF
TRBJ2-7 TRBV20-1 . many TGCAGTGCATCCGGGGGTCCTTACGAGCAGTACTTC CSASGGPYEQYF
TRBJ2-1 TRBV30 . few TGTGCCTGGAGTGAGGGGCCGAATGAGCAGTTCTTC CAWSEGPNEQFF
TRBJ2-3 TRBV15 . few TGTGCCACCAGCAGAGACCGCAGGGAGCCGCAGTATTTT CATSRDRREPQYF
TRBJ2-7 TRBV7-9 . . TGTGCCAGCAGCCGGACGGGCTACGAGCAGTACTTC CASSRTGYEQYF
TRBJ2-3 TRBV7-9 TRBD2 few TGTGCCAGCAGCTTAGTTTACGGGGTCGCTAGCGGGGCCACAGATACGCAGTATTTT CASSLVYGVASGATDTQYF
TRBJ2-5 TRBV12-3/TRBV12-4 . . TGTGCCAGCAGGTCCAACAGGGCCGAGACCCAGTACTTC CASRSNRAETQYF
TRBJ1-5 TRBV5-1 . many TGCGCCAGCAGCTTTGACAGCCGCAATCAGCCCCAGCATTTT CASSFDSRNQPQHF
TRBJ2-7 TRBV4-3 . . TGCGCCAGCAGCCAAGATACTACACCCGCCTCCTACGAGCAGTACTTC CASSQDTTPASYEQYF
TRBJ2-5 TRBV6-2/TRBV6-3 . many TGTGCCAGCAGTCCTGGACTGGCAGGGGAGACCCAGTACTTC CASSPGLAGETQYF
TRBJ2-7 TRBV10-3 TRBD2 few TGTGCCCCCGATAGCGGGGCGGGAGATAGCTCCTACGAGCAGTACTTC CAPDSGAGDSSYEQYF
TRBJ2-1 TRBV15 TRBD2 . TGTGCCACCAGCGGACCTAGGTCAGGAGAACGGGAGGTCCGCATAAATGAGCAGTTCTTC CATSGPRSGEREVRINEQFF
TRBJ2-3 TRBV24-1 TRBD2 few TGTGCCACCAGTGATCGGGGGGCAGATACGCAGTATTTT CATSDRGADTQYF
TRBJ1-2 TRBV3-1 . . TGTGCCAGCAGCCAAGAATTCAGGACCACACATTCTGGCTACACCTTC CASSQEFRTTHSGYTF
TRBJ2-7 TRBV29-1 TRBD1 . TGCAGCGTTGCTGGGACAGGGTATTCCTACGAGCAGTACTTC CSVAGTGYSYEQYF
TRBJ1-1 TRBV29-1 . few TGCAGCGTTGTTTGGGGGATCGAAGCTTTCTTT CSVVWGIEAFF
TRBJ2-5 TRBV5-1 . few TGCGCCAGCAGCTTGGTGGCCATCCGGGCAGGGGAGACCCAGTACTTC CASSLVAIRAGETQYF
TRBJ2-1 TRBV27 . medium-sized TGTGCCAGCGGATACGGTGACGGAAACAATGAGCAGTTCTTC CASGYGDGNNEQFF
TRBJ1-1 TRBV15 TRBD1 few TGTGCCACCAGCAGACGACAGGGTGTGGGCACTGAAGCTTTCTTT CATSRRQGVGTEAFF
TRBJ2-7 TRBV2 TRBD2 . TGTGCCAGCAGTGCTGGGACTAGTACGTACGAGCAGTACTTC CASSAGTSTYEQYF
TRBJ2-6 TRBV4-3 . . TGCGCCAGCAGCCCAGAGGGGGGGGCCGGGGCCAACGTCCTGACTTTC CASSPEGGAGANVLTF
TRBJ2-3 TRBV9 . few TGTGCCAGCAGCGTAGTTGCGGGGAGCACAGATACGCAGTATTTT CASSVVAGSTDTQYF
TRBJ1-1 TRBV6-5 . few TGTGCCAGCAGTCCCGGTGGGGGTTGGGCGAACACTGAAGCTTTCTTT CASSPGGGWANTEAFF
TRBJ1-5 TRBV7-9 . . TGTGCCAGCAGCTTATCGGGGGGGAATCAGCCCCAGCATTTT CASSLSGGNQPQHF
TRBJ2-5 TRBV7-3 . few TGTGCCAGCAGCTTAAGTGGCTACGTACAAGAGACCCAGTACTTC CASSLSGYVQETQYF
TRBJ2-5 TRBV7-9 . many TGTGCCAGCAGGGTACAGGGCTTCCAGACCCAGTACTTC CASRVQGFQTQYF
TRBJ2-2 TRBV10-3 TRBD2 few TGTGCCGCTGGACTAGCGGGAGACTCCGGGGAGCTGTTTTTT CAAGLAGDSGELFF
TRBJ2-2 TRBV7-6 TRBD2 few TGTGCCAGTCAGCGGGACTTAGGGAACGGGGAGCTGTTTTTT CASQRDLGNGELFF
TRBJ1-1 TRBV20-1 TRBD1 . TGCAGTGCCCCGGGGCAGGGGGCGAATCTGCCGGCTGAAGCTTTCTTT CSAPGQGANLPAEAFF
TRBJ2-3 TRBV10-3 TRBD1 few TGTGCCATCAAGACAGGGATTCTTGGAGATACGCAGTATTTT CAIKTGILGDTQYF
TRBJ2-3 TRBV7-6 . . TGTGCCAGCAGCTTAGCCGAAGGGGCCCATAAGTATTTT CASSLAEGAHKYF
TRBJ2-7 TRBV11-2 . few TGTGCCAGCAGCCCCGACAGCCCCTACGAGCAGTACTTC CASSPDSPYEQYF
TRBJ2-2 TRBV6-5 . . TGTGCCAGCAGTTACGCCCACGGGGGCCCGAACACCGGGGAGCTGTTTTTT CASSYAHGGPNTGELFF
TRBJ2-1 TRBV13 . few TGTGCCAGCAGCTTAGGGACAGCTCTCTACAATGAGCAGTTCTTC CASSLGTALYNEQFF
TRBJ1-1 TRBV30 . few TGTGCCTGGAGGACGATCAGGGATGCGGACACTGAAGCTTTCTTT CAWRTIRDADTEAFF
TRBJ1-2 TRBV7-8 . . TGTGCCAGCAGCTTAGCAGGGTTTTTCTACACCTTC CASSLAGFFYTF
TRBJ2-7 TRBV7-9 . few TGTGCCAGCAGCTTAGGGTCGGGGCCCGGGAAGTACTTC CASSLGSGPGKYF
TRBJ2-2 TRBV7-8 . . TGTGCCAGCAGCTTAGCGCGAGAAATACCGAACACCGGGGAGCTGTTTTTT CASSLAREIPNTGELFF
TRBJ2-1 TRBV7-8 . . TGTGCCAGCAGCCTCCCGGAGGGGAATAACTACAATGAGCAGTTCTTC CASSLPEGNNYNEQFF
TRBJ2-3 TRBV4-1 . . TGCGCCAGCAGCCAAGGTTTGTTAGGGCGCACAGATACGCAGTATTTT CASSQGLLGRTDTQYF
TRBJ1-1 TRBV7-9 . . TGTGCCAGCAGCGGGGGACGGATGAACACTGAAGCTTTCTTT CASSGGRMNTEAFF
TRBJ2-7 TRBV3-1 . . TGTGCCAGCAGCCCGGGACAATTATACGAGCAGTACTTC CASSPGQLYEQYF